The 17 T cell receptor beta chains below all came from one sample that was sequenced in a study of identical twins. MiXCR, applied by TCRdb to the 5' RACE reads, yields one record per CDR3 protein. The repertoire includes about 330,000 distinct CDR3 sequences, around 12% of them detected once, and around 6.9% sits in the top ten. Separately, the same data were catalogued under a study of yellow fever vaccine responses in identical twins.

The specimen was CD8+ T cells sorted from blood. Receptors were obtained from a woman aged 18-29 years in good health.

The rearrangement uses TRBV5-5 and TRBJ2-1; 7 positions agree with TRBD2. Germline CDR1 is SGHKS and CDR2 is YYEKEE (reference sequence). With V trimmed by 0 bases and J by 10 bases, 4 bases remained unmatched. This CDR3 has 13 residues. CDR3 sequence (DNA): TGTGCCAGCAGCTTGGGCCTACTAGCGGAGCAGTTCTTC. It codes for CASSLGLLAEQFF.

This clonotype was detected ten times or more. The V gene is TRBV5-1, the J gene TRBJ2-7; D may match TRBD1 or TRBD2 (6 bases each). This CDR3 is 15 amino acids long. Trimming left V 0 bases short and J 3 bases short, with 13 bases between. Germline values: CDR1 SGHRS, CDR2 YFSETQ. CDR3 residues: CASSLDGRGLYEQYF. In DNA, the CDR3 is TGCGCCAGCAGCTTGGATGGCAGGGGACTCTACGAGCAGTACTTC.

The CDR3 is CASSYFRDRQETQYF. The CDR3 region has the DNA TGTGCCAGCAGTTATTTCCGGGACAGGCAAGAGACCCAGTACTTC. The chain employs TRBV6-2 or TRBV6-3 and TRBJ2-5; 8 bases are shared with TRBD1. With 3 bases clipped from V and 2 bases from J, the junction kept 5 bases outside the gene matches. This CDR3 region has 15 residues. Germline V gene data show CDR1 as MNHEY and CDR2 as SVGEGT.

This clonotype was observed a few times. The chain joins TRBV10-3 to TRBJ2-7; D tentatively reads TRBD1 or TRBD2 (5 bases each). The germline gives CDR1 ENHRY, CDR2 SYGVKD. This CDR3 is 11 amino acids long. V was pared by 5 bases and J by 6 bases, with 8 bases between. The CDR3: CAISTGGEQYF. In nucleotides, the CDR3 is TGTGCCATCAGTACAGGAGGCGAGCAGTACTTC.

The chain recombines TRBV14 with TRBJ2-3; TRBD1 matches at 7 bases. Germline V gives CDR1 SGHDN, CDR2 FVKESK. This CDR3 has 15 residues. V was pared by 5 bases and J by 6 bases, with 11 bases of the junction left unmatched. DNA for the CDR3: TGTGCCAGCAGCACCCGACAGGGTTACTCGGATACGCAGTATTTT. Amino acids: CASSTRQGYSDTQYF.

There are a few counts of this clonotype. CDR3 bases: TGTGCCAGCAGCTGGGGGCGAACCGGAGCTTTCTTT. This translates into CASSWGRTGAFF. This rearrangement joins TRBV7-9 to TRBJ1-1; possibly TRBD1 for D (6 bases). The CDR3 has 12 residues. The ends were cut back, 4 bases at V and 10 bases at J, with 13 bases in the middle. The germline V gene has CDR1 SEHNR and CDR2 FQNEAQ (reference sequence).

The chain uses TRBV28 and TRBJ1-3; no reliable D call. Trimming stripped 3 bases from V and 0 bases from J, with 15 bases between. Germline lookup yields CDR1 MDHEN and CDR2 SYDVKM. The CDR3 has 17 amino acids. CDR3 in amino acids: CASSFAAIVSSGNTIYF. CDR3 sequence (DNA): TGTGCCAGCAGTTTCGCGGCCATTGTAAGCTCTGGAAACACCATATATTTT.

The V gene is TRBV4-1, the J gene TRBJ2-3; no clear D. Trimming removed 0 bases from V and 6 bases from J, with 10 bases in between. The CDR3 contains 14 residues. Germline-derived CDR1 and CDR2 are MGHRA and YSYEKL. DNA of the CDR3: TGCGCCAGCAGCCAAGATTGGGCAGTGGATACGCAGTATTTT. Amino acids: CASSQDWAVDTQYF.

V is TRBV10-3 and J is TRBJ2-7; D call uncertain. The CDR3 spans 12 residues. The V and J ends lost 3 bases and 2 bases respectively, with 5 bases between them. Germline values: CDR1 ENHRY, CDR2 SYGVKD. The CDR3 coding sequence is TGTGCCATCAGTGACACCCCCTACGAGCAGTACGTC. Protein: CAISDTPYEQYV.

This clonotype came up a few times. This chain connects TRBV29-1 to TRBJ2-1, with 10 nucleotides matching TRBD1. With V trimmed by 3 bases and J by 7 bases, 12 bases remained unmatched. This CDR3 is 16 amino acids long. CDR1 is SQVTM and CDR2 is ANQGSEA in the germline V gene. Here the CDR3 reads CSVELVTGGGPNEQFF. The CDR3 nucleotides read TGCAGCGTTGAGTTAGTGACAGGGGGCGGTCCGAATGAGCAGTTCTTC.

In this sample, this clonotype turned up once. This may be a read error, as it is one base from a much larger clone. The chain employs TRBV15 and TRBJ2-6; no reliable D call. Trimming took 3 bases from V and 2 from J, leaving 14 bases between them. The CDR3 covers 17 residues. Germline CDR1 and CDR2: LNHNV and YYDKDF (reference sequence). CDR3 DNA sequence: TGTGCCACCAGCAGCCCCAATTTTAGGGCTGGGGCCAACGTCCTGACTTTC. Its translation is CATSSPNFRAGANVLTF.

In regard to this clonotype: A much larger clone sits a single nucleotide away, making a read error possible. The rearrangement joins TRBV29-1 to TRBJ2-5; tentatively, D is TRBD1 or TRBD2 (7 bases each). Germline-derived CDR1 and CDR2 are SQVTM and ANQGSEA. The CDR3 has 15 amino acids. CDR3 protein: CSVEDGLTGRETHYF. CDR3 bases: TGCAGCGTTGAAGATGGTCTGACAGGGAGGGAGACCCACTACTTC.

CDR3 amino acids: CASSITGGAEANEQFF. CDR3 DNA: TGTGCCAGCAGTATAACAGGGGGCGCAGAGGCGAATGAGCAGTTCTTC. The chain uses TRBV27 and TRBJ2-1; TRBD1 agrees at 9 bases. The CDR3 spans 16 residues. Germline trimming cut 5 bases from V and 7 bases from J; bases unmatched to any gene: 12. CDR1 is MNHEY and CDR2 is SMNVEV in the germline V gene (reference sequence).

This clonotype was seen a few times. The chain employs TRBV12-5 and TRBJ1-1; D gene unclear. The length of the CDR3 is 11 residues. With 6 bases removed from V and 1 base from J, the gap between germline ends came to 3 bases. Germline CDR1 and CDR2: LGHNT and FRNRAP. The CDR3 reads CASGKNTEAFF. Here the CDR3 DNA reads TGTGCTAGTGGCAAGAACACTGAAGCTTTCTTT.

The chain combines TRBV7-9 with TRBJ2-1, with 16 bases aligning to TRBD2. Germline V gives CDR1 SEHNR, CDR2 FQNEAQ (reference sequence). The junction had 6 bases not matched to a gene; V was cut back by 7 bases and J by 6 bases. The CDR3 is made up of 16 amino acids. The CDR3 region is CASTGLAGGARNEQFF. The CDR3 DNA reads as TGTGCCAGCACGGGACTAGCGGGAGGGGCTCGCAATGAGCAGTTCTTC.

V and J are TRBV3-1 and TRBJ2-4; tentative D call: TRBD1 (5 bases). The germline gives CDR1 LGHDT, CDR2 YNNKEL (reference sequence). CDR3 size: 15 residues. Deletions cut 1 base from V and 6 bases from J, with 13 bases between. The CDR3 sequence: CASSQGRGAGNIQYF. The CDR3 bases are TGTGCCAGCAGCCAAGGTAGGGGCGCAGGAAACATTCAGTACTTC. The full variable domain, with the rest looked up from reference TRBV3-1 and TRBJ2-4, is DTAVSQTPKYLVTQMGNDKSIKCEQNLGHDTMYWYKQDSKKFLKIMFSYNNKELIINETVPNRFSPKSPDKAHLNLHINSLELGDSAVYFCASSQGRGAGNIQYFGAGTRLSVL.

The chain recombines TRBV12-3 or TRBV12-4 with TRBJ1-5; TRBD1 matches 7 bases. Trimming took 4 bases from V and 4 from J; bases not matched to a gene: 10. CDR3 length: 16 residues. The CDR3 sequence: CASSSPLDRDNQPQHF. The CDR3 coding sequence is TGTGCCAGCAGTTCCCCCCTTGACAGGGATAATCAGCCCCAGCATTTT.